A single sample gave rise to the 11 T cell receptor beta chains below, sequenced in a study of T cells after yellow fever vaccination. TCRdb re-called the 5' RACE reads through MiXCR, storing one row per CDR3 protein. The sample includes about 210,000 distinct CDR3 sequences, around 3.1% of them seen just once. The material was CD4+ T cells sorted from PBMCs, obtained 10 days after the yellow fever booster vaccination. The receptors come from a man aged 18 to 35 who received the YFV17D yellow fever vaccine.

The chain carries TRBV19 and TRBJ2-4; 7 nucleotides match TRBD1. With 8 bases clipped from V and 1 base from J, the junction kept 5 bases outside the gene matches. Germline values: CDR1 LNHDA, CDR2 SQIVND (reference sequence). The CDR3 consists of 14 residues. The CDR3 DNA reads as TGTGCCAGTTCCGACAGGGAGGCCAAAAACATTCAGTACTTC. Translated: CASSDREAKNIQYF.

This clonotype was seen at least ten times. V and J are TRBV12-3 or TRBV12-4 and TRBJ2-2; weak D call: TRBD1 (5 bases). The CDR3 runs 13 residues. V lost 6 bases, J lost 1 base, and 6 bases lay in between. Here the CDR3 DNA reads TGTGCCAGCAGAACAGGGAACACCGGGGAGCTGTTTTTT. It codes for CASRTGNTGELFF.

The sample holds a few counts of this clonotype. The chain employs TRBV5-5 and TRBJ2-3; TRBD1 matches 7 bases. The CDR3 spans 14 residues. Germline values: CDR1 SGHKS, CDR2 YYEKEE (reference sequence). V lost 0 bases to trimming and J lost 5 bases; unmatched junction nucleotides: 3. CDR3 coding DNA: TGTGCCAGCAGCTTGGGGACAGGCCGAGATACGCAGTATTTT. Its translation is CASSLGTGRDTQYF.

The rearrangement links TRBV5-8 to TRBJ1-1, with 8 bases fitting TRBD1. CDR3 length: 15 residues. Germline V gene data show CDR1 as SGHTS and CDR2 as YDEGEE. V was pared by 4 bases and J by 3 bases, with 8 bases of the junction left unmatched. CDR3 loop: CASSETGGRDTEAFF. As DNA, the CDR3 is TGTGCCAGCAGCGAAACAGGGGGAAGGGACACTGAAGCTTTCTTT.

Concerning this clonotype itself: A much larger clone lies a single base off, so this may be a read error. The V and J genes are TRBV6-5 and TRBJ2-1; 7 bases match TRBD1. CDR1 and CDR2 from the germline V gene are MNHEY and SVGAGI. With V trimmed by 4 bases and J by 4 bases, 7 bases remained unmatched. There are 15 residues in the CDR3. Written as DNA, the CDR3 is TGTGCCAGCAGTTTCGCTGACAGGGAATACAATGAGCAGTTCTTC. This codes for CASSFADREYNEQFF.

This clonotype was detected many times. The gene calls are TRBV6-2 or TRBV6-3 and TRBJ2-1; 8 bases align to TRBD1. The CDR3 totals 13 residues. V lost 6 bases to trimming and J lost 6 bases; unmatched junction nucleotides: 4. Germline V gene data show CDR1 as MNHEY and CDR2 as SVGEGT. Here the CDR3 reads CASRPDRGNEQFF. CDR3 nucleotide sequence: TGTGCCAGCAGACCAGACAGGGGCAATGAGCAGTTCTTC.

This clonotype was counted at least ten times. This chain connects TRBV5-5 to TRBJ1-2, with D tentatively TRBD1 (5 bases). CDR1 is SGHKS, CDR2 YYEKEE, per germline (reference sequence). With 4 bases removed from V and 8 bases from J, the gap between germline ends came to 18 bases. The CDR3 is made up of 14 amino acids. CDR3 sequence reads: CASSGLTVPYGYTF. The CDR3 region has the DNA TGTGCCAGCAGCGGATTGACAGTACCCTACGGCTACACCTTC. The variable domain in full, with the rest retrieved from reference TRBV5-5 and TRBJ1-2, is DAGVTQSPTHLIKTRGQQVTLRCSPISGHKSVSWYQQVLGQGPQFIFQYYEKEERGRGNFPDRFSARQFPNYSSELNVNALLLGDSALYLCASSGLTVPYGYTFGSGTRLTVV.

The chain carries TRBV5-4 and TRBJ2-3; D not resolved. The CDR3 is made up of 15 amino acids. Germline lookup yields CDR1 SGHNT and CDR2 YYREEE (reference sequence). The V end lost 3 bases, the J end lost 1 base, and 12 bases lay between the germline ends. The CDR3 protein is CASSSALGRTDTQYF. In DNA, the CDR3 is TGTGCCAGCAGCTCAGCTCTAGGCCGCACAGATACGCAGTATTTT. Full variable domain (remainder filled in from reference TRBV5-4 and TRBJ2-3): ETGVTQSPTHLIKTRGQQVTLRCSSQSGHNTVSWYQQALGQGPQFIFQYYREEENGRGNFPPRFSGLQFPNYSSELNVNALELDDSALYLCASSSALGRTDTQYFGPGTRLTVL.

The chain recombines TRBV11-1 with TRBJ2-1; tentatively, D is TRBD1 (6 bases). The length of the CDR3 is 15 residues. Germline V gives CDR1 SGHAT, CDR2 FQDESV (reference sequence). The V end lost 1 base, the J end lost 8 bases, and 15 bases lay between the germline ends. The CDR3 here is CASSLVGGVGHEQFF. CDR3 nucleotides: TGTGCCAGCAGCTTAGTAGGGGGTGTGGGCCATGAGCAGTTCTTC.

This clonotype appeared many times. The chain joins TRBV27 to TRBJ2-7; 8 bases map to TRBD1. CDR1 is MNHEY and CDR2 is SMNVEV in the germline V gene (reference sequence). The CDR3 sequence is 15 residues long. J gave up 2 bases and V 6 bases, and 9 bases lay outside the gene matches. CDR3 amino acids: CASSTGQGGPYEQYF. The CDR3 DNA reads as TGTGCCAGCAGCACCGGACAGGGTGGTCCCTACGAGCAGTACTTC.

V usage is TRBV27 and J usage is TRBJ2-3; the match to TRBD1 covers 8 bases. Per germline, CDR1 MNHEY and CDR2 SMNVEV (reference sequence). CDR3 size: 13 residues. Trimming removed 6 bases from V and 6 bases from J; junction bases left unmatched: 5. CDR3 coding DNA: TGTGCCAGCAGGGGACAGGTCCGGGATACGCAGTATTTT. Its protein product is CASRGQVRDTQYF.